These T cell receptor beta chains were read from a single sample in a study of cytomegalovirus exposure and HLA in healthy donors. TCRdb's table, derived via immunoSEQ multiplex PCR, lists solely in-frame clones and lacks some. The table includes tens of thousands of clones, around 80% detected once. The specimen sequenced was PBMCs. These receptors came from a man aged 40-49 years in good health and CMV-seronegative. The CDR3 runs from the conserved cysteine through the conserved F or W. A D gene is named only where the DNA matches it firmly. Clone size appears in some rows only: once, few, many, or a class for an expanded clone.

NA,TRBJ1-2,TRBV11-1,NA,TGTGCCAGCAGCTCAACCGCGATCTATGGCTACACCTTC,CASSSTAIYGYTF
NA,TRBJ2-7,TRBV15,TRBD1,TGTGCCACCAGCAGAGTTAGACAGGGGGCCCACGAGCAGTACTTC,CATSRVRQGAHEQYF
NA,TRBJ1-2,TRBV5-1,NA,TGCGCCAGCAGCTTCGGCGGGGATGATGGCTATGGCTACACCTTC,CASSFGGDDGYGYTF
once,TRBJ2-7,TRBV7-9,TRBD1,TGTTCCAGCAGCCATGGACAGGGGACCTACGAGCAGTACTTC,CSSSHGQGTYEQYF
NA,TRBJ1-5,TRBV28,NA,TGTGCCAGCAGCTTGGAGGGACTGAGGGGCAATCAGCCCCAGCATTTT,CASSLEGLRGNQPQHF
few,TRBJ1-4,TRBV2,TRBD1,TGTGCCAGCAGTACAGGGGCTCTGAGTGAAAAACTGTTTTTT,CASSTGALSEKLFF
NA,TRBJ1-2,TRBV28,TRBD1,TGTGCCAGCAGTAAAAGACAGGGGAAGTCCTCATATGGCTACACCTTC,CASSKRQGKSSYGYTF
NA,TRBJ2-2,TRBV7-9,NA,TGTTCCAGCAGCCGTCGTGCGGGTAGAGTGAATGGCGGGGAGCTGTTTTTT,CSSSRRAGRVNGGELFF
NA,TRBJ2-3,TRBV10-3,TRBD2,TGTGCCATCGGGACTAGCGGTAGCACAGATACGCAGTATTTT,CAIGTSGSTDTQYF
NA,TRBJ2-7,TRBV6-6,TRBD1,TGTGCCAGCACCCCGGGACAGGGCCAATCCTACGAGCAGTACTTC,CASTPGQGQSYEQYF
NA,TRBJ1-1,TRBV5-1,TRBD1,TGCGCCAGCAGCCCGGACAGGGCGGTAAACACTGAAGCTTTCTTT,CASSPDRAVNTEAFF
NA,TRBJ2-2,TRBV5-5,TRBD2,TGTGCCAGCAGCTGGACTAGCGGGGCCAAAACCGGGGAGCTGTTTTTT,CASSWTSGAKTGELFF
NA,TRBJ2-7,TRBV11-2,TRBD2,TGTGCCAGCAGCCGGACTAGCGGGCCCTACTACGAGCAGTACTTC,CASSRTSGPYYEQYF
few,TRBJ2-5,TRBV6-1,NA,TGTGCCAGCAGTGGTTCGTGGGGGAGGCGAGAGACCCAGTACTTC,CASSGSWGRRETQYF
few,TRBJ1-4,TRBV10-3,NA,TGTGCCATCAGTCCCGGGACAACTTCTAATGAAAAACTGTTTTTT,CAISPGTTSNEKLFF
NA,TRBJ1-2,TRBV18,NA,TGTGCCAGCTCACCGGCAGGGAATGATGGCTACACCTTC,CASSPAGNDGYTF
NA,TRBJ2-7,TRBV12-1,NA,TGTGCCAGCAGCTTGCCCCGGGACAGAGCCTACGAGCAGTACTTC,CASSLPRDRAYEQYF
few,TRBJ1-5,TRBV6-5,NA,TGTGCCAGCAGGCGGGGGGGAATGGGCAATCAGCCCCAGCATTTT,CASRRGGMGNQPQHF
NA,TRBJ1-1,TRBV7-2,TRBD1,TGTGCCAGCAGCCCGTGGACAGGGGGCGTGAACACTGAAGCTTTCTTT,CASSPWTGGVNTEAFF
NA,TRBJ2-3,TRBV18,TRBD2,TGTGCCAGCTCACCACGGGTACGAATTAAAGTAGCGGGAGAGACAGATACGCAGTATTTT,CASSPRVRIKVAGETDTQYF
once,TRBJ2-5,TRBV5-4,TRBD2,TGTGCCAGCAGCACGAAAGCGGGGGGATTTGAGACCCAGTACTTC,CASSTKAGGFETQYF
NA,TRBJ2-7,TRBV28,TRBD2,TGTGCCAGCAGTCGGACTAGCATAAGGGGGCAGTACTTC,CASSRTSIRGQYF
NA,TRBJ2-2,TRBV27,TRBD1,TGTGCCAGCCCCGGGACAGGGGTAATACTGCGACCCACCGGGGAGCTGTTTTTT,CASPGTGVILRPTGELFF
NA,TRBJ2-1,TRBV7-2,TRBD2,TGTGCCAGCAGCCTGGGACTAGCGGGAGGAAACAATGAGCAGTTCTTC,CASSLGLAGGNNEQFF
NA,TRBJ1-1,TRBV5-1,TRBD1,TGCGCCAGCAGCCCCGAGGGGGCAGGGATGAACACTGAAGCTTTCTTT,CASSPEGAGMNTEAFF
NA,TRBJ2-3,TRBV7-2,NA,TGTGCCAGCAGCTTGTTGGGGGGAAGCACAGATACGCAGTATTTT,CASSLLGGSTDTQYF
NA,TRBJ2-1,TRBV11-3,NA,TGTGCCAGCAGCTTAGACCGGTATGAGCAGTTCTTC,CASSLDRYEQFF
few,TRBJ2-1,TRBV23-1,NA,TGCGCCAGCAAAAATAAAGTAGCGCGCGGCTCCAATGAGCAGTTCTTC,CASKNKVARGSNEQFF
NA,TRBJ1-6,TRBV11-2,NA,TGTGCCAGCAGCCGATTGACAGGCCGCGGTTCCTATAATTCACCCCTCCACTTT,CASSRLTGRGSYNSPLHF
NA,TRBJ2-7,TRBV6-6,TRBD1,TGTGCCAGCAGTCCAACAGGGGTCGAGCAGTACTTC,CASSPTGVEQYF
NA,TRBJ2-3,TRBV7-9,NA,TGTTCCAGCAGCATCCCTAGCAGCTCTAGCACAGATACGCAGTATTTT,CSSSIPSSSSTDTQYF
NA,TRBJ1-5,TRBV19,NA,TGTGCCAGTATCGCTGGCGGGGCCCAGCATTTT,CASIAGGAQHF
once,TRBJ2-3,TRBV11-2,NA,TGTGCCAGCAGCTTTGACAGGAGCACAGATACGCAGTATTTT,CASSFDRSTDTQYF
few,TRBJ1-5,TRBV7-3,NA,TGTGCCAGCAGCTTCCGGGAAGGTCAGCCCCAGCATTTT,CASSFREGQPQHF
NA,TRBJ1-1,TRBV29-1,TRBD1,TGCAGCTCTGGGGGGGACAGGGCATCACAAGCTTTCTTT,CSSGGDRASQAFF
NA,TRBJ1-4,TRBV6-1,TRBD1,TGTGCCAGCAGCCCGACAGGGGTGGTTGAAAAACTGTTTTTT,CASSPTGVVEKLFF
NA,TRBJ2-5,TRBV5-1,TRBD2,TGCGCCAGCAGCTGGAGCGGGGCGGGATTTCAAGAGACCCAGTACTTC,CASSWSGAGFQETQYF
NA,TRBJ1-1,TRBV20-1,NA,TGCAGTGCTGGACGGGGGAGTGAAGCTTTCTTT,CSAGRGSEAFF
NA,TRBJ2-1,TRBV27,NA,TGTGCCAGCAGTTCCCGACAGACCGTCCCCTACAATGAGCAGTTCTTC,CASSSRQTVPYNEQFF
NA,TRBJ1-4,TRBV9,TRBD1,TGTGCCAGCAGCGTAGGGGGGACAGGGAACGAAAAACTGTTTTTT,CASSVGGTGNEKLFF
NA,TRBJ2-5,TRBV18,TRBD1,TGTGCCAGCTCGCCGGGACAGCAAGAGACCCAGTACTTC,CASSPGQQETQYF
NA,TRBJ2-7,TRBV27,NA,TGTGCCAGCAGTTTATCTCCCCAACAGGCCTACGAGCAGTACTTC,CASSLSPQQAYEQYF
NA,TRBJ2-7,TRBV28,NA,TGTGCCAGCAGTTTGCCCCACTCTTCCGAGCAGTACTTC,CASSLPHSSEQYF
NA,TRBJ1-2,TRBV5-1,TRBD1,TGCGCCAGCAGCCTACAGGGGCAAGTTGGCTATGGCTACACCTTC,CASSLQGQVGYGYTF
NA,TRBJ2-1,TRBV19,NA,TGTGCCAGTAGTATAGGGTTACTCTCCTACAATGAGCAGTTCTTC,CASSIGLLSYNEQFF
NA,TRBJ2-7,TRBV5-1,NA,TGCGCCAGCAGCGGACAGTACTACGAGCAGTACTTC,CASSGQYYEQYF
NA,TRBJ1-2,TRBV7-9,NA,TGTGCCAGCAGCTCCAACCTGGACAGAAAAAACTATGGCTACACCTTC,CASSSNLDRKNYGYTF